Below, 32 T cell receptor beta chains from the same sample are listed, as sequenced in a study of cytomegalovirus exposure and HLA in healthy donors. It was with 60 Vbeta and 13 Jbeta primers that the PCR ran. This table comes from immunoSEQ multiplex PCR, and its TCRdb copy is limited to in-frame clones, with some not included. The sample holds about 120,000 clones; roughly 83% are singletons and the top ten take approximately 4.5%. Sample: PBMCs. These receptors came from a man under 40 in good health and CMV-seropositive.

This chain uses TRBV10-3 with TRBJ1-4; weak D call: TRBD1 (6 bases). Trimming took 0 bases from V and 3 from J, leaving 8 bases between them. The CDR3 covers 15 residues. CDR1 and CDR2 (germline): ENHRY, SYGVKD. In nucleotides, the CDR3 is TGTGCCATCAGTGAGTCGAAGGGGGCTAATGAAAAACTGTTTTTT. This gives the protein CAISESKGANEKLFF.

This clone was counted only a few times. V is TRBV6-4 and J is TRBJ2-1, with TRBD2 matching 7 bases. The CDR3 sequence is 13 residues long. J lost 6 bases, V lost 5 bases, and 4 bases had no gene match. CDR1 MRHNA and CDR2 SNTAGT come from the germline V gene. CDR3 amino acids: CASSTSVSNEQFF. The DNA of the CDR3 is TGTGCCAGCAGTACTAGCGTATCCAATGAGCAGTTCTTC.

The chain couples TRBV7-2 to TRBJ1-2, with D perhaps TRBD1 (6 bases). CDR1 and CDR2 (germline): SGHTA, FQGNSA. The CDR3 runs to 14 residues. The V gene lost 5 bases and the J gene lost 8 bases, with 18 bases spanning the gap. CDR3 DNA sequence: TGTGCCAGCAGCCGGCCGAACAGGGCGCAGGGCTACACCTTC. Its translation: CASSRPNRAQGYTF. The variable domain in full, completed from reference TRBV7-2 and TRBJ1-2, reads GAGVSQSPSNKVTEKGKDVELRCDPISGHTALYWYRQSLGQGLEFLIYFQGNSAPDKSGLPSDRFSAERTGGSVSTLTIQRTQQEDSAVYLCASSRPNRAQGYTFGSGTRLTVV.

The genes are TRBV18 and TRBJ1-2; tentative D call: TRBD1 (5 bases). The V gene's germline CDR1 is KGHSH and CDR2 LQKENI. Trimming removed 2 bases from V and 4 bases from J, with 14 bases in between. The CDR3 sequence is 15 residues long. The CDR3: CASSPDSDSSYGYTF. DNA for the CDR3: TGTGCCAGCTCACCAGATAGTGACAGTTCCTATGGCTACACCTTC.

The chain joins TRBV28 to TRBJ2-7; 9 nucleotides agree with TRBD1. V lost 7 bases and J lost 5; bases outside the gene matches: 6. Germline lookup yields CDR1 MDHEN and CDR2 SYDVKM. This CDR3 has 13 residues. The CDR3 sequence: CASKLTGGHEQYF. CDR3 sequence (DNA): TGTGCCAGCAAACTGACAGGGGGGCACGAGCAGTACTTC.

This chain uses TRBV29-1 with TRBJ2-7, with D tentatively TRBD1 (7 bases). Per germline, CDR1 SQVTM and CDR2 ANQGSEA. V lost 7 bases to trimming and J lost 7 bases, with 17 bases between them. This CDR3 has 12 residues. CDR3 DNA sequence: TGCAGCGCTCGGACAGGCGGACTAGAGCAGTACTTC. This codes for CSARTGGLEQYF.

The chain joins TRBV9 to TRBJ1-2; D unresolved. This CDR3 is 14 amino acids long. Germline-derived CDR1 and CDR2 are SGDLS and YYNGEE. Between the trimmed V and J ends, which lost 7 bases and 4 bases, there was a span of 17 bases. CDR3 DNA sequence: TGTGCCAGCTCCCTTTATGGTAATAGCTATGGCTACACCTTC. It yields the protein CASSLYGNSYGYTF.

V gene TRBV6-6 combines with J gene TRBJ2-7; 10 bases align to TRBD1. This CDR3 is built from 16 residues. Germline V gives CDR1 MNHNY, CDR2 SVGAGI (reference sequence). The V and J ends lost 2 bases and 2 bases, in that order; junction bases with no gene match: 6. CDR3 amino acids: CASSYGAGQGTYEQYF. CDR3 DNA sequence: TGTGCCAGCAGTTACGGGGCGGGACAGGGGACCTACGAGCAGTACTTC.

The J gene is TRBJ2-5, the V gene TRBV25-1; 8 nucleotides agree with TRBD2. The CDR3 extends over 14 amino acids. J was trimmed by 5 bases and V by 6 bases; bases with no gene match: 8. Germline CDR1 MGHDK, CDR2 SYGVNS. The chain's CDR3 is CASSAKSGGETQYF. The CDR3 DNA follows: TGTGCCAGCAGCGCTAAAAGCGGGGGTGAGACCCAGTACTTC.

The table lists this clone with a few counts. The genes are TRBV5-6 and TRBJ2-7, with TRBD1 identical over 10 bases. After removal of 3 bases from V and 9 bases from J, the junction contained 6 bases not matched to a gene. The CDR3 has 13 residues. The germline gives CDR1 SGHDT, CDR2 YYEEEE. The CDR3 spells CASSWDRGLWQYF. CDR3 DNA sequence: TGTGCCAGCAGCTGGGACAGGGGATTATGGCAGTACTTC.

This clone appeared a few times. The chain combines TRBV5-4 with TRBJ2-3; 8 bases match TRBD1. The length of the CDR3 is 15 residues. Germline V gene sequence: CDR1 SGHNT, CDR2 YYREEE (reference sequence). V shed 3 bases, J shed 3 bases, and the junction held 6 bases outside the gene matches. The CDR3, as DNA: TGTGCCAGCAGCTCGAGGACAGGGTCGACAGATACGCAGTATTTT. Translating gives CASSSRTGSTDTQYF.

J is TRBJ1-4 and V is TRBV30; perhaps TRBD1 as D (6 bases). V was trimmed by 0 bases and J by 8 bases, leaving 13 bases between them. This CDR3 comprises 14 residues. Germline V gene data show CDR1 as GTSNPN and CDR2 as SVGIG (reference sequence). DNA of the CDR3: TGTGCCTGGAGTGTCGGGGGGGCCGGGGAAAAACTGTTTTTT. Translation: CAWSVGGAGEKLFF.

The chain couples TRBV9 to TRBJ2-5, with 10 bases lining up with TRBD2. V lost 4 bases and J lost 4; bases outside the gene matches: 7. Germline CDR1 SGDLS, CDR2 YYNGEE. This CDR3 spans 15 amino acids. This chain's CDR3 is CASSPGTSVRETQYF. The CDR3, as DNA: TGTGCCAGCAGCCCGGGGACTAGCGTTAGAGAGACCCAGTACTTC. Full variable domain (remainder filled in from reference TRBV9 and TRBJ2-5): DSGVTQTPKHLITATGQRVTLRCSPRSGDLSVYWYQQSLDQGLQFLIQYYNGEERAKGNILERFSAQQFPDLHSELNLSSLELGDSALYFCASSPGTSVRETQYFGPGTRLLVL.

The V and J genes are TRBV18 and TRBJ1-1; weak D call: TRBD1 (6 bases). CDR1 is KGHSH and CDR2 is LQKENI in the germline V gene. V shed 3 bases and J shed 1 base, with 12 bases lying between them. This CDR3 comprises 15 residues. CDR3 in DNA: TGTGCCAGCTCACCCAGGGGTTGGGGGAACACTGAAGCTTTCTTT. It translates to CASSPRGWGNTEAFF.

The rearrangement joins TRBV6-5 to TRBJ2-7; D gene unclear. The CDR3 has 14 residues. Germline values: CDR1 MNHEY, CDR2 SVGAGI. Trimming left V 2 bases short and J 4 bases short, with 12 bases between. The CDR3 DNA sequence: TGTGCCAGCAGTTACGAGAGCTCTACTTACGAGCAGTACTTC. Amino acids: CASSYESSTYEQYF.

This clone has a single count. CDR3 sequence: CASKTGGIQPQHF. As DNA, the CDR3 is TGTGCCAGCAAGACAGGGGGTATTCAGCCCCAGCATTTT. The rearrangement uses TRBV28 and TRBJ1-5, with 9 nucleotides matching TRBD1. The CDR3 loop spans 13 amino acids. V trimming: 7 bases; J trimming: 6 bases; junction bases outside the gene matches: 4. Germline V gene lookup returns CDR1 MDHEN and CDR2 SYDVKM.

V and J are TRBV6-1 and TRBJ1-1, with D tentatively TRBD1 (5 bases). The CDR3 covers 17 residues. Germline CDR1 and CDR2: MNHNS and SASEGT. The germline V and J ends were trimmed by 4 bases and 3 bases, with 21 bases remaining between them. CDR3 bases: TGTGCCAGCAGTGTTAGGGGAATGACACGGTGGGACACTGAAGCTTTCTTT. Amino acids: CASSVRGMTRWDTEAFF.

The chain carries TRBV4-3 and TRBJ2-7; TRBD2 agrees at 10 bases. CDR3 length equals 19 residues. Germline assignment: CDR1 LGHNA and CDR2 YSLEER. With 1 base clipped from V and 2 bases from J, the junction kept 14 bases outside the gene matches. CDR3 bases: TGCGCCAGCAGCCAAGGCCTAGCGGGAGAAGAGGGGGACACCTACGAGCAGTACTTC. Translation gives CASSQGLAGEEGDTYEQYF.

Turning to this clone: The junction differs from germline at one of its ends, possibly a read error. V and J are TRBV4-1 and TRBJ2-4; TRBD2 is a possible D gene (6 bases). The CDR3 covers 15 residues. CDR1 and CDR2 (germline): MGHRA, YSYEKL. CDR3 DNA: TGCGCCAGCAGCCAAGGGACTATGGCCAAAAACAGTCAGTACTTC. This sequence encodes CASSQGTMAKNSQYF.

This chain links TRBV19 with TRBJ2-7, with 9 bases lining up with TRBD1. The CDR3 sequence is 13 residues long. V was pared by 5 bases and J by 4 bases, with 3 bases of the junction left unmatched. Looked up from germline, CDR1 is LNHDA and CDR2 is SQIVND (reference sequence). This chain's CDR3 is CASSLDRGYEQYF. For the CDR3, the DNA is TGTGCCAGTAGTCTCGACAGGGGGTACGAGCAGTACTTC.

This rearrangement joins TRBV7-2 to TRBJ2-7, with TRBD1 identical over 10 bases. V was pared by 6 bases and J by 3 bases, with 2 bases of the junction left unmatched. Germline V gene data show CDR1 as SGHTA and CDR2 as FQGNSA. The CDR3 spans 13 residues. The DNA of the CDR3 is TGTGCCAGCAGGCGGACAGGGGGCTACGAGCAGTACTTC. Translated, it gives CASRRTGGYEQYF. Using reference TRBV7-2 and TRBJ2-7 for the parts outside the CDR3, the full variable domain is GAGVSQSPSNKVTEKGKDVELRCDPISGHTALYWYRQSLGQGLEFLIYFQGNSAPDKSGLPSDRFSAERTGGSVSTLTIQRTQQEDSAVYLCASRRTGGYEQYFGPGTRLTVT.

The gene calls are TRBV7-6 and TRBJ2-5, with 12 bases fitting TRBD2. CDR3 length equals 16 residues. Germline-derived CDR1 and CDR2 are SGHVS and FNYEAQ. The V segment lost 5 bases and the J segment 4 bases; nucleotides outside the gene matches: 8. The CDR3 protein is CASSTLGGLAGETQYF. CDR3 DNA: TGTGCCAGCAGCACCCTAGGGGGACTAGCGGGAGAGACCCAGTACTTC.

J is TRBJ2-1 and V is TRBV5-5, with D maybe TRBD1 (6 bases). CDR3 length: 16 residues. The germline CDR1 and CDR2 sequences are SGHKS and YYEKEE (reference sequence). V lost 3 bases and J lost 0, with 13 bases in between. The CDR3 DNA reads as TGTGCCAGCAGCTACCATGACAGGAACTCCTACAATGAGCAGTTCTTC. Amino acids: CASSYHDRNSYNEQFF.

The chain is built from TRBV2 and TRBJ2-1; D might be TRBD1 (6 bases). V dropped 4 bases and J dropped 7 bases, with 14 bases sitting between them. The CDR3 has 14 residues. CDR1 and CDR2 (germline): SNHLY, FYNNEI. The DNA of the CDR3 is TGTGCCAGCAGTGTCCAGGGGATGAAAAATGAGCAGTTCTTC. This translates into CASSVQGMKNEQFF.

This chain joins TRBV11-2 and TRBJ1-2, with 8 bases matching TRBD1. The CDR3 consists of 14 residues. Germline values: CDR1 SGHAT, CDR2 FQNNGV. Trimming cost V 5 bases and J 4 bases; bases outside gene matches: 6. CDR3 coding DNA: TGTGCCAGCAGCCCCACAGGGGGAGGCTATGGCTACACCTTC. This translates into CASSPTGGGYGYTF. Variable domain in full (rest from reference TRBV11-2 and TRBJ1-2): EAGVAQSPRYKIIEKRQSVAFWCNPISGHATLYWYQQILGQGPKLLIQFQNNGVVDDSQLPKDRFSAERLKGVDSTLKIQPAKLEDSAVYLCASSPTGGGYGYTFGSGTRLTVV.

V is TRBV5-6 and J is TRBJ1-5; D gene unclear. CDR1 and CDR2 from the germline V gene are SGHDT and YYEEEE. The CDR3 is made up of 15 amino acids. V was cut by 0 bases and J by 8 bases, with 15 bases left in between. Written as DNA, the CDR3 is TGTGCCAGCAGCTTGGAAGCAGGTCGGTTGGAGCCCCAGCATTTT. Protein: CASSLEAGRLEPQHF.

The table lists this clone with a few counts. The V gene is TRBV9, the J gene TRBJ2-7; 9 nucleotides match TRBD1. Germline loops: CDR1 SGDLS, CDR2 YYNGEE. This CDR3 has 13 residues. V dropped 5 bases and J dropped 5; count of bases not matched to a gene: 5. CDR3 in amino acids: CASSAGQGNEQYF. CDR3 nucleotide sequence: TGTGCCAGCAGTGCAGGACAGGGGAACGAGCAGTACTTC.

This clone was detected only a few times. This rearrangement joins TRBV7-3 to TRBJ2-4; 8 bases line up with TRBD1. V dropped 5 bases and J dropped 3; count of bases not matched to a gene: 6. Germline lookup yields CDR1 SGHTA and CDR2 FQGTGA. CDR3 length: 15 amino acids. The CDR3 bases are TGTGCCAGCAGCAGGACAGGGAATGACAAAAACATTCAGTACTTC. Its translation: CASSRTGNDKNIQYF.

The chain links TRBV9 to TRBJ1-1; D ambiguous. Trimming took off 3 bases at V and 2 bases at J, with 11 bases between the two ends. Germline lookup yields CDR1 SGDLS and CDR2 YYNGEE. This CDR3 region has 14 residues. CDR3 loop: CASSANSFNTEAFF. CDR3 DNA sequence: TGTGCCAGCAGCGCCAACAGCTTTAACACTGAAGCTTTCTTT.

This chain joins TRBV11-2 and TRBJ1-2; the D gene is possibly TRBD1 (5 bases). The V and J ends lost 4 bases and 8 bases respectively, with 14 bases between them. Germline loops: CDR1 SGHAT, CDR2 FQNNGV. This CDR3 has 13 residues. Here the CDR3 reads CASSYRPGEGYTF. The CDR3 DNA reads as TGTGCCAGCAGCTACCGCCCGGGGGAAGGCTACACCTTC.

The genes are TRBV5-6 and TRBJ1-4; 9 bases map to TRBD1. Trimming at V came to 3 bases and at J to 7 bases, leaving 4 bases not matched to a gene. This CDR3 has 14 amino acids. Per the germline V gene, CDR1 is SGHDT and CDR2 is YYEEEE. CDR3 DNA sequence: TGTGCCAGCAGCTCCGGGACAGGGATTGAAAAACTGTTTTTT. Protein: CASSSGTGIEKLFF. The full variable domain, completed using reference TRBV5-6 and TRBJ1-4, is DAGVTQSPTHLIKTRGQQVTLRCSPKSGHDTVSWYQQALGQGPQFIFQYYEEEERQRGNFPDRFSGHQFPNYSSELNVNALLLGDSALYLCASSSGTGIEKLFFGSGTQLSVL.

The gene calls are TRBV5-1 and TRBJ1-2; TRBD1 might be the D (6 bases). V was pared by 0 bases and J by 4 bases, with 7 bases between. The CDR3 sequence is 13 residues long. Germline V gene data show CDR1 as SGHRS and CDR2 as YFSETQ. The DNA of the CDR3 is TGCGCCAGCAGCTTGGCAGGGGTCTATGGCTACACCTTC. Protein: CASSLAGVYGYTF.